Sequencing of this T cell receptor (beta chain) was carried out in a study of siplizumab effects on memory and regulatory T cells. Here immunoSEQ multiplex PCR was the method, and the copy in TCRdb shows in-frame clones only, minus some. The repertoire includes about 110,000 clones, roughly 92% of them detected once, and 1.3% sits in the top ten. The CDR3 consists of 12 residues. The source of this sequence is a human donor in good health. The source material was CD4+ T cells sorted from blood. This sequence joins TRBV1 and TRBJ2-1. TRBV1 is termed a pseudogene. CDR3 loop: CTSSQDHNEQFF. CDR3 coding DNA: TGCACCAGCAGCCAAGATCACAATGAGCAGTTCTTC.